Following are 20 T cell receptor beta chains from one sample sequenced in a study of blood T cell repertoires in COVID-19. Data came from immunoSEQ multiplex PCR; TCRdb stores just in-frame clones and leaves some out. The table includes some 73,000 clones, about 86% detected once. The sequenced sample was peripheral blood. The receptors derive from a human donor in a cohort sampled during active COVID-19.

This chain connects TRBV29-1 to TRBJ2-3, with D tentatively TRBD2 (7 bases). The CDR3 has 12 amino acids. Germline loops: CDR1 SQVTM, CDR2 ANQGSEA. CDR3 in amino acids: CSIWGGGNTQYF. CDR3 DNA: TGCAGTATCTGGGGGGGCGGAAATACGCAGTATTTT.

The chain carries TRBV19 and TRBJ1-2; TRBD1 is a possible D gene (5 bases). Trimming shortened V by 3 bases and J by 4 bases, and 12 bases separated the two germline ends. The germline V gene encodes CDR1 LNHDA and CDR2 SQIVND (reference sequence). The CDR3 contains 14 residues. The CDR3 here is CASSMGPGGYGYTF. In DNA form, the CDR3 reads TGTGCCAGTAGTATGGGACCGGGGGGCTATGGCTACACCTTC. Filled out from reference TRBV19 and TRBJ1-2, the complete variable domain reads DGGITQSPKYLFRKEGQNVTLSCEQNLNHDAMYWYRQDPGQGLRLIYYSQIVNDFQKGDIAEGYSVSREKKESFPLTVTSAQKNPTAFYLCASSMGPGGYGYTFGSGTRLTVV.

The gene calls are TRBV5-6 and TRBJ1-2, with TRBD1 identical over 7 bases. In germline, CDR1 is SGHDT, CDR2 YYEEEE. J gave up 4 bases and V 0 bases, and 9 bases lay outside the gene matches. The CDR3 extends over 16 amino acids. CDR3 DNA: TGTGCCAGCAGCTTGGCCTGGGACAGAGATCTCTATGGCTACACCTTC. It codes for CASSLAWDRDLYGYTF.

The chain combines TRBV5-1 with TRBJ2-5, with D possibly being TRBD2 (6 bases). Germline V lookup: CDR1 SGHRS, CDR2 YFSETQ. Trimming took 0 bases from V and 4 from J, leaving 16 bases between them. The length of the CDR3 is 16 residues. CDR3 region: CASSLDSSGGLETQYF. The CDR3 nucleotides read TGCGCCAGCAGCTTGGACTCTAGTGGGGGGTTAGAGACCCAGTACTTC.

In its sample, this clone was seen a few times. This chain uses TRBV19 with TRBJ2-3; 7 nucleotides align to TRBD1. This CDR3 contains 16 residues. With 4 bases clipped from V and 6 bases from J, the junction kept 13 bases outside the gene matches. Germline lookup yields CDR1 LNHDA and CDR2 SQIVND (reference sequence). The CDR3 DNA follows: TGTGCCAGTAGTAGTTTGTCGACAGGGTGGTCGGATACGCAGTATTTT. It yields the protein CASSSLSTGWSDTQYF.

This clone was counted a single time. The chain links TRBV29-1 to TRBJ2-5; D might be TRBD2 (6 bases). Germline V gives CDR1 SQVTM, CDR2 ANQGSEA. Deletions cut 6 bases from V and 5 bases from J, with 13 bases between. The CDR3 is 12 amino acids. CDR3: CSVPLGGETQYF. The CDR3 nucleotides are TGCAGCGTCCCGTTAGGAGGGGAGACCCAGTACTTC. Together with reference TRBV29-1 and TRBJ2-5, the CDR3 gives the full variable domain: SAVISQKPSRDICQRGTSLTIQCQVDSQVTMMFWYRQQPGQSLTLIATANQGSEATYESGFVIDKFPISRPNLTFSTLTVSNMSPEDSSIYLCSVPLGGETQYFGPGTRLLVL.

Regarding this clone: The same CDR3 is also encoded by other DNA sequences in this sample. This chain links TRBV5-1 with TRBJ2-7; 8 nucleotides align to TRBD1. Looked up from germline, CDR1 is SGHRS and CDR2 is YFSETQ. Trimming cost V 4 bases and J 1 base; bases outside gene matches: 4. This CDR3 has 14 residues. CDR3 bases: TGCGCCAGCAGCCCTGGACAGGGATCCTACGAGCAGTACTTC. Translated, it gives CASSPGQGSYEQYF.

The V call is TRBV6-5, the J call TRBJ1-1; TRBD1 is a possible D gene (5 bases). V lost 7 bases to trimming and J lost 4 bases, with 16 bases between them. From germline, CDR1 is MNHEY and CDR2 SVGAGI. The CDR3 covers 14 residues. CDR3 protein: CASKGGVGGTEAFF. CDR3 DNA: TGTGCCAGCAAGGGAGGAGTCGGGGGCACTGAAGCTTTCTTT.

V and J are TRBV19 and TRBJ2-7; 14 nucleotides agree with TRBD2. V lost 5 bases to trimming and J lost 6 bases; unmatched junction nucleotides: 0. Germline-derived CDR1 and CDR2 are LNHDA and SQIVND (reference sequence). The CDR3 extends over 13 amino acids. Written as DNA, the CDR3 is TGTGCCAGTAGTGGGACTAGCGGGGGCGAGCAGTACTTC. Protein sequence: CASSGTSGGEQYF.

The rearrangement uses TRBV10-2 and TRBJ2-5; the D is unclear. V lost 6 bases, J lost 5 bases, and 7 bases lay in between. The CDR3 loop spans 11 amino acids. Germline values: CDR1 WSHSY, CDR2 SAAADI. This CDR3 is CASRLRETQYF. The CDR3 DNA sequence: TGCGCCAGCAGGCTGAGGGAGACCCAGTACTTC.

The genes are TRBV6-5 and TRBJ1-5; D perhaps matches TRBD1 (5 bases). The CDR3 sequence is 13 residues long. V shed 4 bases and J shed 11 bases, with 15 bases lying between them. CDR1 and CDR2 (germline): MNHEY, SVGAGI. The CDR3 protein is CASSLGGTGAQHF. In DNA, the CDR3 is TGTGCCAGCAGTTTGGGGGGGACCGGGGCCCAGCATTTT.

V is TRBV29-1 and J is TRBJ2-4; TRBD1 matches 8 bases. The CDR3 sequence is 14 residues long. CDR1 and CDR2 from the germline V gene are SQVTM and ANQGSEA. The V and J ends lost 2 bases and 6 bases, in that order; junction bases with no gene match: 6. Written as DNA, the CDR3 is TGCAGCGTTGAATGGGCAGGGGGCAGAAACATTCAGTACTTC. Encoded protein: CSVEWAGGRNIQYF.

This clone was counted a single time. V usage is TRBV5-6 and J usage is TRBJ1-2; possible D gene TRBD1, 6 bases. This CDR3 has 14 residues. Germline-derived CDR1 and CDR2 are SGHDT and YYEEEE. Trimming took 3 bases from V and 6 from J, leaving 15 bases between them. The CDR3 is CASSYMDRPNGYTF. CDR3 coding DNA: TGTGCCAGCAGCTACATGGACAGACCTAATGGCTACACCTTC.

V usage is TRBV7-3 and J usage is TRBJ1-1; D may be TRBD1 (6 bases). The V gene lost 2 bases and the J gene lost 6 bases, with 13 bases spanning the gap. CDR3 length: 14 residues. Germline lookup yields CDR1 SGHTA and CDR2 FQGTGA. CDR3 sequence: CASSLSGGGSEAFF. The CDR3 DNA follows: TGTGCCAGCAGCTTATCGGGGGGCGGTTCTGAAGCTTTCTTT.

The gene calls are TRBV3-1 (or the pseudogene TRBV3-2) and TRBJ2-3; TRBD2 matches at 11 bases. This CDR3 is built from 17 residues. The junction had 5 bases not matched to a gene; V was cut back by 2 bases and J by 1 base. CDR1 and CDR2 from the germline V gene are LGHDT and YNNKEL (reference sequence). CDR3 bases: TGTGCCAGCAGCCAAATAGCGGGGGGGCCCGGCACAGATACGCAGTATTTT. Translated: CASSQIAGGPGTDTQYF.

The J gene is TRBJ1-4, the V gene TRBV7-2; possible D gene TRBD1, 5 bases. The CDR3 runs to 14 residues. V lost 3 bases and J 5 bases, leaving 10 bases between the germline ends. Germline V gives CDR1 SGHTA, CDR2 FQGNSA. CDR3 sequence: CASSLGGRNEKLFF. In DNA form, the CDR3 reads TGTGCCAGCAGCTTGGGGGGGAGGAATGAAAAACTGTTTTTT.

This sequence joins TRBV19 and TRBJ2-3; D is unclear. V was pared by 5 bases and J by 4 bases, with 16 bases between. Germline CDR1 is LNHDA and CDR2 is SQIVND (reference sequence). There are 15 residues in the CDR3. This CDR3 is CASSPRPPSSDTQYF. CDR3 DNA sequence: TGTGCCAGTAGTCCCAGGCCTCCAAGTTCAGATACGCAGTATTTT. Using reference TRBV19 and TRBJ2-3 for the parts outside the CDR3, the full variable domain is DGGITQSPKYLFRKEGQNVTLSCEQNLNHDAMYWYRQDPGQGLRLIYYSQIVNDFQKGDIAEGYSVSREKKESFPLTVTSAQKNPTAFYLCASSPRPPSSDTQYFGPGTRLTVL.

This chain uses TRBV6-5 with TRBJ1-5; the D is unclear. The V gene's germline CDR1 is MNHEY and CDR2 SVGAGI. The CDR3 is 14 residues long. The V gene lost 7 bases and the J gene lost 5 bases, with 15 bases spanning the gap. The CDR3, as DNA: TGTGCCAGCAAACCTGGAACAGCTCATCAGCCCCAGCATTTT. This sequence encodes CASKPGTAHQPQHF.

The chain employs TRBV2 and TRBJ2-6; D gene unclear. The CDR3 sequence is 17 residues long. Germline V gene lookup returns CDR1 SNHLY and CDR2 FYNNEI. V was pared by 0 bases and J by 2 bases, with 11 bases between. CDR3 sequence (DNA): TGTGCCAGCAGTGAAGCCTTCAGGATCGCTGGGGCCAACGTCCTGACTTTC. It specifies CASSEAFRIAGANVLTF. Drawing the rest from reference TRBV2 and TRBJ2-6, the complete variable domain is EPEVTQTPSHQVTQMGQEVILRCVPISNHLYFYWYRQILGQKVEFLVSFYNNEISEKSEIFDDQFSVERPDGSNFTLKIRSTKLEDSAMYFCASSEAFRIAGANVLTFGAGSRLTVL.

This chain's CDR3 is CASSQRRGGDTDTQYF. The DNA of the CDR3 is TGCGCCAGCAGCCAGCGGAGGGGGGGGGACACAGATACGCAGTATTTT. This rearrangement joins TRBV4-1 to TRBJ2-3; possible D gene TRBD2, 7 bases. Germline V gene data show CDR1 as MGHRA and CDR2 as YSYEKL. The CDR3 consists of 16 residues. V lost 3 bases to trimming and J lost 2 bases, with 15 bases between them.